The 8 T cell receptor beta chains in this list originate from one sample, sequenced in a study of neurological immune-mediated disorders. TCRdb fed the 5' RACE reads into MiXCR, producing one record per CDR3 protein. The sample shows 65,000 to 85,000 distinct CDR3 sequences, 2.5% to 4% of them seen only once. Sequences were obtained from PBMCs. These receptors all come from a woman aged 45 to 65 with multiple sclerosis.

Ten or more counts support this clonotype. The rearrangement joins TRBV20-1 to TRBJ2-2, with TRBD1 matching 10 bases. The germline gives CDR1 DFQATT, CDR2 SNEGSKA (reference sequence). The CDR3 is 15 residues long. V trimming: 6 bases; J trimming: 6 bases; junction bases outside the gene matches: 10. CDR3 amino acids: CSAPGQGVRAGELFF. The DNA for the CDR3 is TGCAGTGCGCCCGGACAGGGGGTTAGAGCCGGGGAGCTGTTTTTT.

This clonotype was seen many times. This sequence joins TRBV19 and TRBJ2-4; D gene ambiguous. The germline gives CDR1 LNHDA, CDR2 SQIVND (reference sequence). The CDR3 sequence is 16 residues long. V was cut by 7 bases and J by 0 bases, with 16 bases left in between. The CDR3 loop is CASKDLRDVAKNIQYF. The CDR3, as DNA: TGTGCCAGTAAGGACCTAAGAGATGTAGCCAAAAACATTCAGTACTTC. The entire variable domain, with the rest obtained from reference TRBV19 and TRBJ2-4, is as follows: DGGITQSPKYLFRKEGQNVTLSCEQNLNHDAMYWYRQDPGQGLRLIYYSQIVNDFQKGDIAEGYSVSREKKESFPLTVTSAQKNPTAFYLCASKDLRDVAKNIQYFGAGTRLSVL.

This clonotype was detected ten times or more. The chain recombines TRBV5-1 with TRBJ2-7; 14 bases are shared with TRBD2. There are 16 residues in the CDR3. From germline, CDR1 is SGHRS and CDR2 YFSETQ. Trimming took 6 bases from V and 2 from J; bases not matched to a gene: 7. The CDR3 is CASTKTGLAGAYEQYF. CDR3 coding DNA: TGCGCCAGCACTAAAACGGGACTAGCGGGAGCCTACGAGCAGTACTTC.

This clonotype was observed many times. The V gene is TRBV7-9, the J gene TRBJ2-3; 8 nucleotides match TRBD2. After removal of 5 bases from V and 4 bases from J, the junction contained 8 bases not matched to a gene. CDR1 and CDR2 (germline): SEHNR, FQNEAQ (reference sequence). The CDR3 has 15 residues. The chain's CDR3 is CASSQVAGRSDTQYF. The CDR3 DNA follows: TGTGCCAGCAGCCAGGTAGCGGGACGGTCAGATACGCAGTATTTT.

The CDR3 region has the DNA TGCGCCAGCAGGGCTCCTAGCACAGATACGCAGTATTTT. Amino acid sequence: CASRAPSTDTQYF. This chain connects TRBV10-2 to TRBJ2-3; D is unclear. Germline CDR1 is WSHSY and CDR2 is SAAADI. V lost 6 bases to trimming and J lost 0 bases, with 7 bases between them. The CDR3 loop spans 13 amino acids.

This clonotype was counted ten times or more. The genes are TRBV5-1 and TRBJ2-1; 9 nucleotides line up with TRBD2. J gave up 8 bases and V 3 bases, and 9 bases lay outside the gene matches. The CDR3 loop spans 15 amino acids. CDR1 is SGHRS and CDR2 is YFSETQ in the germline V gene. CDR3 DNA: TGCGCCAGCAGCTCCGGGACTAGCCGATCGGATGAGCAGTTCTTC. This codes for CASSSGTSRSDEQFF.

This clonotype was seen repeatedly, ten times or more. The chain is built from TRBV27 and TRBJ2-1; TRBD2 matches at 8 bases. The CDR3 sequence is 15 residues long. Germline loops: CDR1 MNHEY, CDR2 SMNVEV (reference sequence). Trimming removed 3 bases from V and 5 bases from J; junction bases left unmatched: 6. The CDR3 DNA follows: TGTGCCAGCAGTTTGCGGACTAGCCGACACAATGAGCAGTTCTTC. It encodes CASSLRTSRHNEQFF.

This clonotype was detected many times. The chain has TRBV27 and TRBJ2-2, with D perhaps being TRBD1 or TRBD2 (6 bases each). Germline V CDR1 and CDR2: MNHEY, SMNVEV (reference sequence). V was shortened by 3 bases and J by 7 bases, with 21 bases between the two germline ends. This CDR3 comprises 17 residues. DNA for the CDR3: TGTGCCAGCAGTTTGAAACCTCATCCGGGGGCCAACGGGGAGCTGTTTTTT. It translates to CASSLKPHPGANGELFF.